This T cell receptor (beta chain) appears in the sequencing data of a study of early T cells in non-severe SARS-CoV-2 infection. Study overall: Sequencing was performed on bulk RNA from unsorted whole blood, leaving chains unpaired.

V was cut by 1 base and J by 3 bases, with 12 bases left in between. Germline CDR1 reads SEHNR; CDR2 reads FQNEAQ (reference sequence). This CDR3 contains 15 residues. This clonotype was seen more than once but under ten times. What it binds is not known. Tagging with unique molecular identifiers was applied to individual cDNA molecules. TCRdb ran MiXCR on the 5' RACE reads and lists one entry per CDR3 protein. The sample lists 80,000 to 95,000 distinct CDR3 sequences, roughly 15% occurring once. General study findings and limits: Anti-spike CD8 responses were favored in VDJdb matching, and private and CD4 specificities were missed.

Sequences were derived from whole blood, sampled at baseline. The TCR comes from an adult who was a healthcare worker with PCR-confirmed SARS-CoV-2 infection or an uninfected control (not recorded which). This chain uses TRBV7-9 with TRBJ2-5; tentative D call: TRBD1 (6 bases). CDR3 DNA: TGTGCCAGCAGCTTAGTCACGGGACACAAAGAGACCCAGTACTTC. Translated: CASSLVTGHKETQYF.